This T cell receptor (beta chain) was retrieved from a study of cytomegalovirus exposure and HLA in healthy donors. Whole-study findings and limits: A later analysis showed TCR association rates differing by HLA locus, peaking at DRB1 and lowest at HLA-C. There were some public TCRs occurring in many donors, but most TCR sequences were rare. HLA alleles were associated with some 17,000 TCR beta sequences in a later analysis at 0.05 false discovery rate.

The PCR used 60 Vbeta and 13 Jbeta primers. The method was immunoSEQ multiplex PCR; TCRdb's version includes in-frame clones alone and lacks a portion of them. The data show 200,000 or so clones, approximately 80% seen once. This clone turned up a few times. Antigen specificity is unknown. The trim removed 1 base at V and 6 bases at J, leaving 4 bases unmatched. This CDR3 contains 15 residues. The germline gives CDR1 SGHTA, CDR2 FQGNSA. This chain uses TRBV7-2 with TRBJ2-1; 9 bases line up with TRBD2. The specimen sequenced was PBMCs. This clonotype originated in a man aged 50 to 59 in good health and CMV-seronegative. This CDR3 reads CASSLGVAGVNEQFF. The CDR3 DNA is TGTGCCAGCAGCTTAGGGGTAGCGGGAGTCAATGAGCAGTTCTTC. The full variable domain, with the rest looked up from reference TRBV7-2 and TRBJ2-1, is GAGVSQSPSNKVTEKGKDVELRCDPISGHTALYWYRQSLGQGLEFLIYFQGNSAPDKSGLPSDRFSAERTGGSVSTLTIQRTQQEDSAVYLCASSLGVAGVNEQFFGPGTRLTVL.